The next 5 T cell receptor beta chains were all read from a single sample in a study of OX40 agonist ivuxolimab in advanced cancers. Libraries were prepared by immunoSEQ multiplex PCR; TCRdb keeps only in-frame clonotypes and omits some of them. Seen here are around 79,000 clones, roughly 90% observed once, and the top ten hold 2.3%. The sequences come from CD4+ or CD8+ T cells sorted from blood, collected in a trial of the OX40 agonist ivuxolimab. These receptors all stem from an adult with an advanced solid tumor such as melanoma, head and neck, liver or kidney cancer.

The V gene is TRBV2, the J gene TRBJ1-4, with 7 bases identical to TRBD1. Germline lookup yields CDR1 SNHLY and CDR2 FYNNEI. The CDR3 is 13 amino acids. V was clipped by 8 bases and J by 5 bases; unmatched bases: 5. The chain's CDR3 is CASRTGVNEKLFF. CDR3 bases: TGTGCCAGCCGTACAGGGGTGAATGAAAAACTGTTTTTT.

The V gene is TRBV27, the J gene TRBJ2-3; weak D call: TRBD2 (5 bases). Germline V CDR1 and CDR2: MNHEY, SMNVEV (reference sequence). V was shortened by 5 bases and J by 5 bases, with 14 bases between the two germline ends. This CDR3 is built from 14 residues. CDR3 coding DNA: TGTGCCAGCAGTCCCGGAAGGGCGGGAGATACGCAGTATTTT. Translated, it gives CASSPGRAGDTQYF.

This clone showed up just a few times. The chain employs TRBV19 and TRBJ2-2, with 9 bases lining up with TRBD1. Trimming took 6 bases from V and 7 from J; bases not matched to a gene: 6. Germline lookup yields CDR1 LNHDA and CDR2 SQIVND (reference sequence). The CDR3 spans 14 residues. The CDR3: CASSIQGAGGELFF. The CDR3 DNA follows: TGTGCCAGTAGCATACAGGGGGCTGGCGGGGAGCTGTTTTTT.

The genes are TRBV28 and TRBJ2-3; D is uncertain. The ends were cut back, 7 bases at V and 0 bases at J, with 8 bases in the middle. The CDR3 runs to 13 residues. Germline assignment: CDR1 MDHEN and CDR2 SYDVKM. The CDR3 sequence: CASNWASTDTQYF. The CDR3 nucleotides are TGTGCCAGCAATTGGGCCAGCACAGATACGCAGTATTTT.

CDR3 in amino acids: CASSPTPGNTGELFF. The DNA for the CDR3 is TGCGCCAGCAGCCCCACTCCGGGAAACACCGGGGAGCTGTTTTTT. The chain joins TRBV5-1 to TRBJ2-2; possible D gene TRBD2, 5 bases. Germline assignment: CDR1 SGHRS and CDR2 YFSETQ. This CDR3 region has 15 residues. V lost 4 bases and J 2 bases, leaving 12 bases between the germline ends.